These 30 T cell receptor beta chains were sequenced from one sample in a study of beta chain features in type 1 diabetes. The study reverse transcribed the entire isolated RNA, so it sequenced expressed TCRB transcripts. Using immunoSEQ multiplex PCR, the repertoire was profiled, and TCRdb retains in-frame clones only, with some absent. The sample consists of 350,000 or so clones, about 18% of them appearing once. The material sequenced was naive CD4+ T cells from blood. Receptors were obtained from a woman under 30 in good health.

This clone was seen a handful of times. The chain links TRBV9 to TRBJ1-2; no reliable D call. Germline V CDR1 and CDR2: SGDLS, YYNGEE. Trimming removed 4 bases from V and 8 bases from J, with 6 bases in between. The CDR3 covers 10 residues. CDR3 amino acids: CASSRGGYTF. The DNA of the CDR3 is TGTGCCAGCAGCCGCGGGGGCTACACCTTC.

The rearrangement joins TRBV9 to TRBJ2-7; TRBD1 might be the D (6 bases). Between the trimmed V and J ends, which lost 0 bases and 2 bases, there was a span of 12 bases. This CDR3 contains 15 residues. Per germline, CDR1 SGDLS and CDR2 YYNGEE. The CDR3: CASSVAPRDTYEQYF. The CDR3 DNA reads TGTGCCAGCAGCGTAGCCCCACGGGACACCTACGAGCAGTACTTC. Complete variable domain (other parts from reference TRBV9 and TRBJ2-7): DSGVTQTPKHLITATGQRVTLRCSPRSGDLSVYWYQQSLDQGLQFLIQYYNGEERAKGNILERFSAQQFPDLHSELNLSSLELGDSALYFCASSVAPRDTYEQYFGPGTRLTVT.

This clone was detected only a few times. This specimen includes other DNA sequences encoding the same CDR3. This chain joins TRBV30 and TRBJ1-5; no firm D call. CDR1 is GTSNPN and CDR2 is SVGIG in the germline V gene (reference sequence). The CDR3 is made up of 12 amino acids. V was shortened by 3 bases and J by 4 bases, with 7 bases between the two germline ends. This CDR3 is CAWSRGNQPQHF. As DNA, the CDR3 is TGTGCCTGGAGCCGAGGGAATCAGCCCCAGCATTTT.

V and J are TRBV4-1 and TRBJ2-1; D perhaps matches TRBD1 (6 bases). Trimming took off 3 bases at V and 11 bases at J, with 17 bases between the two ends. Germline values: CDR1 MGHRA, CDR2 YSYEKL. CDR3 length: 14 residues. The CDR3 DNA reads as TGCGCCAGCAGCCAGGGAATCCGGGACATGAAGCAGTTCTTC. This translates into CASSQGIRDMKQFF.

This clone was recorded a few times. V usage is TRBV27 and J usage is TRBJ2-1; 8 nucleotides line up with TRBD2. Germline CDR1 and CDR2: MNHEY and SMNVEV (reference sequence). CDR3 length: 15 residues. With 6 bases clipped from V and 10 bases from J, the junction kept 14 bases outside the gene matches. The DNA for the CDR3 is TGTGCCAGCAGCTCTGGACTAGCTGGGCATGGGGAGCAGTTCTTC. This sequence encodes CASSSGLAGHGEQFF.

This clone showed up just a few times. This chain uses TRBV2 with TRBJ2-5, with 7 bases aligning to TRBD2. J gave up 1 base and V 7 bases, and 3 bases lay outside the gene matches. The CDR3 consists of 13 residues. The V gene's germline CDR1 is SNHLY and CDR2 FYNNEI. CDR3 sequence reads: CASMRGSQETQYF. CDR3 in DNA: TGTGCCAGCATGCGCGGGAGCCAAGAGACCCAGTACTTC.

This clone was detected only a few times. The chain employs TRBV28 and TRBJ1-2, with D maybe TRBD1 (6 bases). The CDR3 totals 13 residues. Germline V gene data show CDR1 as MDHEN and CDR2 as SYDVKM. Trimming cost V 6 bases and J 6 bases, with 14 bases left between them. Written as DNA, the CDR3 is TGTGCCAGCAGGATAGGCAGGGGCGATGGCTACACCTTC. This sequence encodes CASRIGRGDGYTF.

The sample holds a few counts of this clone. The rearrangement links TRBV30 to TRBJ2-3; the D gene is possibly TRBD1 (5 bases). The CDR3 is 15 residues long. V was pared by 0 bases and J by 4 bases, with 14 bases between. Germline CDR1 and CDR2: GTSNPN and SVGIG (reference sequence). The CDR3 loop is CAWSVRGSMADTQYF. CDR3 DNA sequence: TGTGCCTGGAGTGTAAGGGGTTCTATGGCAGATACGCAGTATTTT.

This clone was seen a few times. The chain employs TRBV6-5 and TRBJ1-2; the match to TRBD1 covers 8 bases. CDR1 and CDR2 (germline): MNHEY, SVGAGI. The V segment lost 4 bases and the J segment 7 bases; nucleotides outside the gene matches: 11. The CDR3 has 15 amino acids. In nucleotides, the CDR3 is TGTGCCAGCAGTTTCCGGGACAGGCCGTACTCTGGCTACACCTTC. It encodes CASSFRDRPYSGYTF.

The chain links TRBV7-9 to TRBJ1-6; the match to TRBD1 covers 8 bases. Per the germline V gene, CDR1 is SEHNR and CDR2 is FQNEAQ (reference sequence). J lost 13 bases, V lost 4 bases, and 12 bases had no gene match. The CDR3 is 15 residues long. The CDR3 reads CASSSSGQGSSPLHF. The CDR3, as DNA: TGTGCCAGCAGCTCCTCCGGACAGGGAAGCAGCCCCCTCCACTTT. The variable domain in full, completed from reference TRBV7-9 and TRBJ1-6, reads DTGVSQNPRHKITKRGQNVTFRCDPISEHNRLYWYRQTLGQGPEFLTYFQNEAQLEKSRLLSDRFSAERPKGSFSTLEIQRTEQGDSAMYLCASSSSGQGSSPLHFGNGTRLTVT.

The CDR3 region is CATSRGVGTERQHF. CDR3 nucleotide sequence: TGTGCCACCAGCAGAGGCGTTGGGACAGAGCGCCAGCATTTT. The chain is built from TRBV15 and TRBJ1-5; 7 nucleotides match TRBD1. V shed 1 base, J shed 12 bases, and the junction held 9 bases outside the gene matches. The CDR3 extends over 14 amino acids. Per germline, CDR1 LNHNV and CDR2 YYDKDF (reference sequence).

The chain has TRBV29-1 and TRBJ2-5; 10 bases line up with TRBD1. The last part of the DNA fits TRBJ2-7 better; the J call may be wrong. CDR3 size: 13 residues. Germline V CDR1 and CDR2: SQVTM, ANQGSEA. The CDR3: CSVYGTGEYEQYF. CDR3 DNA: TGCAGCGTTTACGGGACAGGGGAATACGAGCAGTACTTC.

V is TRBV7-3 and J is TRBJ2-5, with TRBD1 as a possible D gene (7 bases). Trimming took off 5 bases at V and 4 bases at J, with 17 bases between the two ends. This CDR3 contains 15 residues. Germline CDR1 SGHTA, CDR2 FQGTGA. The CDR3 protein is CASSPLAGGGETQYF. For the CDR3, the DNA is TGTGCCAGCAGCCCCCTAGCAGGGGGAGGAGAGACCCAGTACTTC. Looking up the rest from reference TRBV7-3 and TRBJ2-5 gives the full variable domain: GAGVSQTPSNKVTEKGKYVELRCDPISGHTALYWYRQSLGQGPEFLIYFQGTGAADDSGLPNDRFFAVRPEGSVSTLKIQRTERGDSAVYLCASSPLAGGGETQYFGPGTRLLVL.

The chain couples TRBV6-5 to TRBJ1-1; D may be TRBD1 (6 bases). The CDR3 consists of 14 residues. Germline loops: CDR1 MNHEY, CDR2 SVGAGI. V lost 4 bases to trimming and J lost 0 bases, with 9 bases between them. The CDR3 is CASSFDRMNTEAFF. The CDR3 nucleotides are TGTGCCAGCAGTTTTGACAGGATGAACACTGAAGCTTTCTTT.

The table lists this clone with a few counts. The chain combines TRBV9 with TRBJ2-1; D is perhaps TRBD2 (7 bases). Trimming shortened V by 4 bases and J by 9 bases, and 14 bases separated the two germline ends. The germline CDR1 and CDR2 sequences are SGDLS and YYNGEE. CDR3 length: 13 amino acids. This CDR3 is CASSPRGAGEQFF. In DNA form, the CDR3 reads TGTGCCAGCAGCCCTCGGGGGGCGGGTGAGCAGTTCTTC.

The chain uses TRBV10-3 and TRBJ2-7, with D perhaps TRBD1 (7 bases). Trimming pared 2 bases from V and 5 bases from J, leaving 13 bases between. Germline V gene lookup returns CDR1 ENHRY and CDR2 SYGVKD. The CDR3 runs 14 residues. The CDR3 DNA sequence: TGTGCCATCAGTGAGCAGGGGGGTAGAAACGAGCAGTACTTC. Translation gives CAISEQGGRNEQYF.

CDR3 sequence: CASSPGAGRAVNNEQFF. The CDR3 DNA is TGTGCCAGCAGCCCCGGAGCCGGGAGGGCCGTAAACAATGAGCAGTTCTTC. The chain recombines TRBV11-3 with TRBJ2-1, with 8 bases matching TRBD2. The CDR3 is 17 amino acids. Germline V gene data show CDR1 as SGHNT and CDR2 as YENEEA. J lost 5 bases, V lost 5 bases, and 14 bases had no gene match.

As DNA, the CDR3 is TGTGCCAGCAGCGTAGATTTTCGGGCAGATACGCAGTATTTT. It encodes CASSVDFRADTQYF. J is TRBJ2-3 and V is TRBV9; D unresolved. This CDR3 comprises 14 residues. Germline lookup yields CDR1 SGDLS and CDR2 YYNGEE. The V end was cut by 0 bases, the J end by 4 bases, with 9 bases between.

The CDR3 sequence: CASSLSGTGVTGELFF. CDR3 DNA sequence: TGCGCCAGCAGTCTGTCCGGGACAGGGGTCACCGGGGAGCTGTTTTTT. The J gene is TRBJ2-2, the V gene TRBV4-1; 10 positions match TRBD1. Trimming removed 6 bases from V and 4 bases from J; junction bases left unmatched: 8. Germline V gene lookup returns CDR1 MGHRA and CDR2 YSYEKL. The CDR3 is 16 residues long.

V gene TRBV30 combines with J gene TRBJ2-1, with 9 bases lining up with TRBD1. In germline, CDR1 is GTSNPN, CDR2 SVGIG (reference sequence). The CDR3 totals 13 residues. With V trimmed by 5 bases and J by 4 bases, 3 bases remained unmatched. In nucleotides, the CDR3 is TGTGCCTGGGGGACAGGGTTTTACAATGAGCAGTTCTTC. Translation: CAWGTGFYNEQFF. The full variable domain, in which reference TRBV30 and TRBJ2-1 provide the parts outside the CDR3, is SQTIHQWPATLVQPVGSPLSLECTVEGTSNPNLYWYRQAAGRGLQLLFYSVGIGQISSEVPQNLSASRPQDRQFILSSKKLLLSDSGFYLCAWGTGFYNEQFFGPGTRLTVL.

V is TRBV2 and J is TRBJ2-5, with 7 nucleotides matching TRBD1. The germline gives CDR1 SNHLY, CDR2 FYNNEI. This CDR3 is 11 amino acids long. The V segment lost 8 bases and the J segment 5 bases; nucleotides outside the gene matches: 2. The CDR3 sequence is CASGTVETQYF. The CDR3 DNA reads TGTGCCAGCGGGACAGTGGAGACCCAGTACTTC.

CDR3 region: CASSLMVAGPTDTQYF. DNA for the CDR3: TGCGCCAGCAGCTTGATGGTAGCGGGGCCGACAGATACGCAGTATTTT. The gene calls are TRBV5-1 and TRBJ2-3; 8 bases match TRBD2. Germline lookup yields CDR1 SGHRS and CDR2 YFSETQ. V trimming: 1 base; J trimming: 3 bases; junction bases outside the gene matches: 7. The CDR3 is 16 amino acids. The full variable domain, its missing parts supplied by reference TRBV5-1 and TRBJ2-3, is KAGVTQTPRYLIKTRGQQVTLSCSPISGHRSVSWYQQTPGQGLQFLFEYFSETQRNKGNFPGRFSGRQFSNSRSEMNVSTLELGDSALYLCASSLMVAGPTDTQYFGPGTRLTVL.

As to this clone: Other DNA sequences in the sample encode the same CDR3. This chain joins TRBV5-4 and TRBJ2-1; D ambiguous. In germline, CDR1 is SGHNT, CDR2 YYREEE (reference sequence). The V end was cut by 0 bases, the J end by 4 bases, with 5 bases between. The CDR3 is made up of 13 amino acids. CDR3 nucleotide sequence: TGTGCCAGCAGCTTGGACAGTTACAATGAGCAGTTCTTC. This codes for CASSLDSYNEQFF.

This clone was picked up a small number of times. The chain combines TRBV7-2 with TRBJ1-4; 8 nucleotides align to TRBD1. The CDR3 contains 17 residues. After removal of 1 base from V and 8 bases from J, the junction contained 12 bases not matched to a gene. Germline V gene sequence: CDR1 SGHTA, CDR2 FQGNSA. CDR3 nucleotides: TGTGCCAGCAGCTTAGTTTCAGGGGGCGGTAAAGGGGAAAAACTGTTTTTT. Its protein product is CASSLVSGGGKGEKLFF.

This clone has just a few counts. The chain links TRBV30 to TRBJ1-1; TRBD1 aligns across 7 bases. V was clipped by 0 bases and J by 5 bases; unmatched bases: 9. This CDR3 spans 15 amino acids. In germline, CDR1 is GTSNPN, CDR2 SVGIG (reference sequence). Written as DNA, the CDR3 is TGTGCCTGGAGTGTTGTATACAGGGGAGTTACTGAAGCTTTCTTT. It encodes CAWSVVYRGVTEAFF.

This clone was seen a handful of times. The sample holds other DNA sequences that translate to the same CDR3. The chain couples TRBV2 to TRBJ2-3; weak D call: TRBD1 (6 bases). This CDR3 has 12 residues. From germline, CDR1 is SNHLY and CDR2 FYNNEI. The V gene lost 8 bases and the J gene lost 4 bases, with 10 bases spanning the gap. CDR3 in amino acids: CASSQGADTQYF. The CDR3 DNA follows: TGTGCCAGCTCACAGGGTGCAGATACGCAGTATTTT.

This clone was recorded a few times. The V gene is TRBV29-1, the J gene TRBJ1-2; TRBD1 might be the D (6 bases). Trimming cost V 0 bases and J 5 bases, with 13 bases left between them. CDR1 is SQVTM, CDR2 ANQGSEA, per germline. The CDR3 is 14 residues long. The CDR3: CSVEERTDEYGYTF. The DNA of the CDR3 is TGCAGCGTTGAAGAAAGGACAGACGAGTATGGCTACACCTTC.

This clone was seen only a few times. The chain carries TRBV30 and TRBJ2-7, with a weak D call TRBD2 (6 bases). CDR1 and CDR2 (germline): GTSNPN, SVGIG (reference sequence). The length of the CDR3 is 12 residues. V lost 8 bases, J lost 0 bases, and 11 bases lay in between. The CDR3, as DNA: TGTGCCCAAGGGAGGAGCTCCTACGAGCAGTACTTC. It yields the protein CAQGRSSYEQYF.

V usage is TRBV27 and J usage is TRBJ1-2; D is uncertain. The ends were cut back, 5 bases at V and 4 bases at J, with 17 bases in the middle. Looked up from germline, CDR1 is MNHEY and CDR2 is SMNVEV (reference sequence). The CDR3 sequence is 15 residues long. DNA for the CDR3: TGTGCCAGCAGTATACGACAACCGGGGAGCTATGGCTACACCTTC. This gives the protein CASSIRQPGSYGYTF.

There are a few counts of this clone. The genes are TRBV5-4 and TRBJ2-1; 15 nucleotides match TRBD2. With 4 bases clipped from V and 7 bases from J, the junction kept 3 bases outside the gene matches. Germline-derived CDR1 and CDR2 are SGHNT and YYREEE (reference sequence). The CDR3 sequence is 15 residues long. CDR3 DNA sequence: TGTGCCAGCAGCCCCGGGACTAGCGGGGGGAATGAGCAGTTCTTC. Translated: CASSPGTSGGNEQFF.